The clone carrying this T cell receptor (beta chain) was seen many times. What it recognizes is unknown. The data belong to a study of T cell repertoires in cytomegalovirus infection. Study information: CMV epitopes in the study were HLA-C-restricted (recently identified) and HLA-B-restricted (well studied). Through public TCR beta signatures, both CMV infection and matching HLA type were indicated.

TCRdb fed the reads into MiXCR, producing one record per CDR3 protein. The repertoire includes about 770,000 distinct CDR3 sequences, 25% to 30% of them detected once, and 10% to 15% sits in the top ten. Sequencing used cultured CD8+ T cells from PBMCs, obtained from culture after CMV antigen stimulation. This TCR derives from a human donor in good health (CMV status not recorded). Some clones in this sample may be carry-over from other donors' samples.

The CDR3 sequence is CASSHLGPTDTQYF. The CDR3 DNA is TGTGCCAGCAGCCACCTCGGGCCTACAGATACGCAGTATTTT. V and J are TRBV12-3 or TRBV12-4 and TRBJ2-3, with unresolved D. The V end was cut by 6 bases, the J end by 3 bases, with 13 bases between. The CDR3 sequence is 14 residues long.